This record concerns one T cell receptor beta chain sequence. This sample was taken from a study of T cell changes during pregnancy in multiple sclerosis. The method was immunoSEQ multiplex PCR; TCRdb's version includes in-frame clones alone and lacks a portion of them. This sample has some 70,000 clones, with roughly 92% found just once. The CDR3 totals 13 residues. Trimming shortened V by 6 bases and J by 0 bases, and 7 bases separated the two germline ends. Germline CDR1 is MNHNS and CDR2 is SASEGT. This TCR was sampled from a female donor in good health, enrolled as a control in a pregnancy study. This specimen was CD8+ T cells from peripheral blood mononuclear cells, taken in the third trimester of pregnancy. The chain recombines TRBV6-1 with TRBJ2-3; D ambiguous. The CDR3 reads CASRVTSTDTQYF. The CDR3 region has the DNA TGTGCCAGCAGGGTAACTAGCACAGATACGCAGTATTTT.